A single T cell receptor beta chain is shown here with its context. Its antigen is unknown. The germline gene is not matched at one end of the junction; a read error may be the cause. The data originate from a study of T cells in Graves' hyperthyroidism and ophthalmopathy. Overall study results and limits: Ophthalmopathy could be told apart from stable hyperthyroidism with a 13 V-J model.

This CDR3 spans 16 amino acids. Germline assignment: CDR1 SGHRS and CDR2 YFSETQ. The study included ophthalmopathy patients with Clinical Activity Score at least 3, NOSPECS grade at least 4 and duration under 3 months. It was uncontrolled infection, other autoimmune disease, pregnancy or lactation that excluded patients. The CDR3 regions of TCR beta were amplified from RNA transcripts. HTBI primers were used for first-round RT-PCR of the TCR CDR3. TCRdb re-called the multiplex PCR reads with MiXCR, one entry per CDR3 protein. This repertoire shows 400,000 or so distinct CDR3 sequences, around 15% found once; its top ten account for roughly 19%.

The sequenced sample was blood. The gene calls are TRBV5-1 and TRBJ2-2, with D tentatively TRBD1 (6 bases). The clonotype originates from a woman aged 60-75 years with Graves' ophthalmopathy. This CDR3 reads CASSVVQGGNTGELFF. CDR3 coding DNA: TGTGCCAGCAGCGTAGTACAAGGGGGAAACACCGGGGAGCTGTTTTTT.